This T cell receptor beta chain was found in a study of CD8+ T cells in alopecia areata. Study-level findings and limits: The presence of one nonresponder keeps the tie between baseline CD8+ expansion and response uncertain. Normal scalp showed lower clonality than lesional scalp, especially alopecia totalis/universalis.

A remark on this clone: The antigen is undetermined. The junction shows a germline mismatch at one end, possibly a read error.

Isolated RNA was reverse transcribed into cDNA used as the sequencing template. TCRdb's table, derived via immunoSEQ multiplex PCR, lists solely in-frame clones and lacks some. Here the sample spans a few hundred thousand clones, under 75% being singletons. As for treatment: oral pan-JAK inhibitor, 5-10 mg twice daily. Those with alopecia areata gave lesional scalp punch biopsies and peripheral blood. This CDR3 spans 13 amino acids. The V gene's germline CDR1 is SGHDN and CDR2 FVKESK. The rearrangement uses TRBV14 and TRBJ2-7; perhaps D is TRBD1 or TRBD2 (6 bases each). The sequenced sample was CD4+ T cells sorted from blood, obtained at week 4, from a patient treated with tofacitinib. This TCR was sampled from a human donor with alopecia areata. The CDR3 DNA sequence: TGTGCCAGCAGCCAAGTGCCCCGGGGGCAGATCAACTTC. Translated: CASSQVPRGQINF.